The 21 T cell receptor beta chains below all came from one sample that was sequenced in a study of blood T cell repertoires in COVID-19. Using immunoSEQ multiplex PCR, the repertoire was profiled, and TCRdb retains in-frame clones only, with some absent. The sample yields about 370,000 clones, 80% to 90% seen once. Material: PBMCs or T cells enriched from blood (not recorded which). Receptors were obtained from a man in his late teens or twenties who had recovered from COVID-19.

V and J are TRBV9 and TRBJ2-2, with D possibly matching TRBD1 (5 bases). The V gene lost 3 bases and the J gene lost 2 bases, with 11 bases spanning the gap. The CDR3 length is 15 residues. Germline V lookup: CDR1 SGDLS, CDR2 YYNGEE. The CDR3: CASSEGVLNTGELFF. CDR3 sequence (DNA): TGTGCCAGCAGCGAAGGGGTCCTCAACACCGGGGAGCTGTTTTTT.

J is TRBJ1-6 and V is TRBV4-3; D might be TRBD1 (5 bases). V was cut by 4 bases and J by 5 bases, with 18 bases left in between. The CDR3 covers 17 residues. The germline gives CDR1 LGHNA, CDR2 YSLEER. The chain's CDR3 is CASSLYGGGFDNSPLHF. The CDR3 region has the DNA TGCGCCAGCAGCCTCTACGGGGGAGGGTTCGATAATTCACCCCTCCACTTT.

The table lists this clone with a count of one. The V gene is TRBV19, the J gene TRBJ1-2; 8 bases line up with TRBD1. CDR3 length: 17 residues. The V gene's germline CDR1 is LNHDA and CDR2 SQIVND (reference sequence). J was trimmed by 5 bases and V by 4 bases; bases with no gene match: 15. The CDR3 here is CASSKTADRGGRYGYTF. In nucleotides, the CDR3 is TGTGCCAGTAGTAAAACCGCAGACAGGGGCGGGAGATATGGCTACACCTTC.

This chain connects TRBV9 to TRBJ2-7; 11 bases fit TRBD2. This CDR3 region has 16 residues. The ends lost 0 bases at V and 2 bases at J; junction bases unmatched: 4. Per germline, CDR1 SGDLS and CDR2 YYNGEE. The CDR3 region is CASSVAVAGGTYEQYF. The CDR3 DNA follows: TGTGCCAGCAGCGTAGCGGTAGCGGGAGGGACCTACGAGCAGTACTTC.

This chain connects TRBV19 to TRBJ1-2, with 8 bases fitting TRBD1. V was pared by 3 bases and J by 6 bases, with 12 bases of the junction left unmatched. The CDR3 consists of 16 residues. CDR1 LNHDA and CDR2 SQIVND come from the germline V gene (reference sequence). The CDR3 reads CASSIDGQGSRDGYTF. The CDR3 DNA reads TGTGCCAGTAGTATCGACGGACAGGGATCACGGGATGGCTACACCTTC.

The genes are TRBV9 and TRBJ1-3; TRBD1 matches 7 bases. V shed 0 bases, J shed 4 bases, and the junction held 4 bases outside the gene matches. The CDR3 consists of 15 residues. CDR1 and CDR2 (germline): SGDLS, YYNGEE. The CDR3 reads CASSVGDRAGNTIYF. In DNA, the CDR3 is TGTGCCAGCAGCGTAGGTGACAGGGCGGGAAACACCATATATTTT.

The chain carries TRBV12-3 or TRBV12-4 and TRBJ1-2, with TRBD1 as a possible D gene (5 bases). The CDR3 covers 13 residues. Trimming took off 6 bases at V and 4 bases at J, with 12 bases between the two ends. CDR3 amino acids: CASSIRVSYGYTF. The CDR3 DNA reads TGTGCCAGCAGCATCAGGGTTAGCTATGGCTACACCTTC.

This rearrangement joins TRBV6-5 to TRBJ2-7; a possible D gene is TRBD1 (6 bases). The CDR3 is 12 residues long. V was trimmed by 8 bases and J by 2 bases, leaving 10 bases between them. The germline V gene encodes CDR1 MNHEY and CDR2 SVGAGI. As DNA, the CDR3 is TGTGCCAGCTTCGAGGGGGCCTACGAGCAGTACTTC. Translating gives CASFEGAYEQYF.

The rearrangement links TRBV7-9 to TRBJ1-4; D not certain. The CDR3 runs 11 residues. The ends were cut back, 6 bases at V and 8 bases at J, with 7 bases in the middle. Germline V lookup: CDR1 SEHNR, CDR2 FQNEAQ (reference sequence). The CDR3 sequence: CASSPGEKLFF. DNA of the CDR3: TGTGCCAGCAGTCCTGGCGAAAAACTGTTTTTT.

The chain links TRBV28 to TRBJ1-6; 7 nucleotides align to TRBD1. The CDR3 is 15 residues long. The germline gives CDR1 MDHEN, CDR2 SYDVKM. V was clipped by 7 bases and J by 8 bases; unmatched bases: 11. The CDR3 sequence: CASTFGGTVYSPLHF. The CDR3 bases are TGTGCCAGCACTTTTGGGGGGACAGTTTATTCACCCCTCCACTTT.

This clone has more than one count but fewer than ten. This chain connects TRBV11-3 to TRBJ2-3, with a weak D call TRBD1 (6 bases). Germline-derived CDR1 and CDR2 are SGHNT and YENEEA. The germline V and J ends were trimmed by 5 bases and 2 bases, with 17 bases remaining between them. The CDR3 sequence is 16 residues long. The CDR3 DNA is TGTGCCAGCAGCCCCGGTGGACAGCAACCCACAGATACGCAGTATTTT. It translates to CASSPGGQQPTDTQYF.

The CDR3 reads CASKKEDSQSIGELFF. CDR3 nucleotides: TGTGCCAGCAAAAAGGAGGACTCCCAGTCGATCGGGGAGCTGTTTTTT. The chain employs TRBV25-1 and TRBJ2-2; D possibly corresponds to TRBD2 (5 bases). This CDR3 contains 16 residues. Germline CDR1 reads MGHDK; CDR2 reads SYGVNS. The ends were cut back, 7 bases at V and 7 bases at J, with 22 bases in the middle.

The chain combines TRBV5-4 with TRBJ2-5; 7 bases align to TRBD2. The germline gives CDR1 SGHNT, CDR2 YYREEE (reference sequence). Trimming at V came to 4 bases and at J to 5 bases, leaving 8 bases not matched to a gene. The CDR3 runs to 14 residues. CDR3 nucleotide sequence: TGTGCCAGCAGCCCCGGGACTAATAGTGAGACCCAGTACTTC. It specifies CASSPGTNSETQYF. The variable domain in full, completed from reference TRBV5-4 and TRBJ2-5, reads ETGVTQSPTHLIKTRGQQVTLRCSSQSGHNTVSWYQQALGQGPQFIFQYYREEENGRGNFPPRFSGLQFPNYSSELNVNALELDDSALYLCASSPGTNSETQYFGPGTRLLVL.

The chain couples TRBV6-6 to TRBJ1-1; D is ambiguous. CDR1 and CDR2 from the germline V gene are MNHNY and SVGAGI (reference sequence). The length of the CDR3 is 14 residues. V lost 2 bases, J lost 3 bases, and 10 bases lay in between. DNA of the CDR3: TGTGCCAGCAGTTACGAGGGAGGAGACACTGAAGCTTTCTTT. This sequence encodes CASSYEGGDTEAFF.

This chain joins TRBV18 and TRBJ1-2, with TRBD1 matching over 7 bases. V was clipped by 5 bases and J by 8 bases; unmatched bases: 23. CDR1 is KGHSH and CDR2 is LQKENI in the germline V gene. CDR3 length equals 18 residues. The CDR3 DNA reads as TGTGCCAGCTCAGAAGGCGCAAGGACGCAGGCAGGGGGTGACGGCTACACCTTC. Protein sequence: CASSEGARTQAGGDGYTF.

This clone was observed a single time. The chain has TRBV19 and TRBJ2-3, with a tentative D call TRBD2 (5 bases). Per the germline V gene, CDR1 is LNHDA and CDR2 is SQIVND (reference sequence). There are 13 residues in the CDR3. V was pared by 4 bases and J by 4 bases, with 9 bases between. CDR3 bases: TGTGCCAGTAGTAGACACGGGGCAGATACGCAGTATTTT. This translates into CASSRHGADTQYF.

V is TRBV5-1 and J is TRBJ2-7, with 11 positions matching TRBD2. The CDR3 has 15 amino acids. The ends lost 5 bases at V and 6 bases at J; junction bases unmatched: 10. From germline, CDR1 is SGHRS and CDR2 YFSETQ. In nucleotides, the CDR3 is TGCGCCAGCAGGCCCACTAGCGGGGGTTCCCTCGAGCAGTACTTC. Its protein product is CASRPTSGGSLEQYF.

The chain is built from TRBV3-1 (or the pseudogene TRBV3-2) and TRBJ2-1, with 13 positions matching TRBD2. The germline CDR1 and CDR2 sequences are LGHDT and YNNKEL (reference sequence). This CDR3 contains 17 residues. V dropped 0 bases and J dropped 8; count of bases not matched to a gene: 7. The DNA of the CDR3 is TGTGCCAGCAGCCAAGATCTTCGGACTAGCGGGAGTCATGAGCAGTTCTTC. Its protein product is CASSQDLRTSGSHEQFF.

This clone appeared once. The CDR3, as DNA: TGTGCCAGCAGCTCACCTGTTCGGTCTGAGCAGTACTTC. It specifies CASSSPVRSEQYF. This chain connects TRBV7-8 to TRBJ2-7; no clear D gene. The CDR3 is 13 amino acids. Germline CDR1 SGHVS, CDR2 FQNEAQ. V shed 4 bases and J shed 7 bases, with 14 bases lying between them.

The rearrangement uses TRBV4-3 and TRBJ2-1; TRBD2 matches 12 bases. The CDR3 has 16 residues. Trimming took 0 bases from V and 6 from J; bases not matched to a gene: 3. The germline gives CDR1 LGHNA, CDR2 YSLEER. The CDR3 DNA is TGCGCCAGCAGCCAAGAGGCTAGCGGGAGGGGCAATGAGCAGTTCTTC. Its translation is CASSQEASGRGNEQFF.

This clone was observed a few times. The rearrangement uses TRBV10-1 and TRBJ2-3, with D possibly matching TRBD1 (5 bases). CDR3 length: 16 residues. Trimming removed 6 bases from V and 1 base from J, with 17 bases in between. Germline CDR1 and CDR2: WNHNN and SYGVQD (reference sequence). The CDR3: CASSPMSRVGTDTQYF. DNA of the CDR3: TGCGCCAGCAGCCCTATGAGCAGGGTAGGCACAGATACGCAGTATTTT.